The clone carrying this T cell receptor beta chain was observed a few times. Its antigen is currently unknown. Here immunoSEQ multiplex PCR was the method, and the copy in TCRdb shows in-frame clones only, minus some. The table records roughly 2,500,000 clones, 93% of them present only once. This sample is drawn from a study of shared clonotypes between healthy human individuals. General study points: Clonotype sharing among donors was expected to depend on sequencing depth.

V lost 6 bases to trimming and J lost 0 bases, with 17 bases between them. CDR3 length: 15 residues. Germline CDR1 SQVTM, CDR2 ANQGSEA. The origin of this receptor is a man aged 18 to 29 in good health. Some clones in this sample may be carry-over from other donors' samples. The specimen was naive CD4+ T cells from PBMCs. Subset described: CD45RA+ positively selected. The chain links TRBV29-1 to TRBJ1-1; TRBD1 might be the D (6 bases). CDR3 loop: CSVTNRVALNTEAFF. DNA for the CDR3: TGCAGCGTGACTAACAGGGTAGCCCTGAACACTGAAGCTTTCTTT.